This TCR beta chain comes out of a study of shared clonotypes between healthy human individuals. Produced via immunoSEQ multiplex PCR; TCRdb's table is partial and in-frame only. The repertoire holds around 990,000 clones, with approximately 75% as singletons. Trimming took off 2 bases at V and 0 bases at J, with 14 bases between the two ends. The CDR3 consists of 17 residues. Germline CDR1 MGHRA, CDR2 YSYEKL. V is TRBV4-1 and J is TRBJ2-1; the D is unclear. The receptor comes from a man between 18 and 35 years old in good health. Some clones in this sample may be carry-over from other donors' samples. Specimen: memory CD4+ T cells from PBMCs. Subset: CD45RA-negative fraction. CDR3 residues: CASSQSVTLSSYNEQFF. DNA for the CDR3: TGCGCCAGCAGCCAATCGGTGACTTTGAGCTCCTACAATGAGCAGTTCTTC.